The clone carrying this T cell receptor (beta chain) showed up just a few times. This specimen comes from a study of blood T cell repertoires in COVID-19. The overall study: Sources were T cells, B-cell-depleted T cells, or PBMCs; the material itself was cDNA or gDNA.

Profiled with immunoSEQ multiplex PCR; TCRdb holds only in-frame clones, not every one. The table lists approximately 250,000 clones, approximately 85% of them singletons. CDR1 is MNHEY, CDR2 SVGAGI, per germline. The CDR3 totals 15 residues. V gave up 6 bases and J gave up 4 bases; unmatched junction bases: 8. Sequenced input: PBMCs or T cells enriched from blood (not recorded which). This receptor was taken from a woman between 45 and 65 years old with acute COVID-19. V gene TRBV6-5 combines with J gene TRBJ1-5; 8 bases map to TRBD1. The CDR3 coding sequence is TGTGCCAGCAGCTTTACAGGGGGTTGGAATCAGCCCCAGCATTTT. Its protein is CASSFTGGWNQPQHF.